This T cell receptor (beta chain) was captured in a study of cytomegalovirus exposure and HLA in healthy donors. Study results and limitations: Immune exposure information available was restricted to CMV serostatus. In a later analysis, DRB1 alleles had the most associated TCRs; HLA-C alleles the fewest.

The length of the CDR3 is 15 residues. The V gene end was trimmed by 4 bases and the J gene end by 5 bases; junction bases not matched to a gene: 8. The germline gives CDR1 MDHEN, CDR2 SYDVKM. It was with 60 Vbeta and 13 Jbeta primers that the PCR ran. Assay: immunoSEQ multiplex PCR; the TCRdb copy retains only in-frame clones and omits some. The data contain roughly 250,000 clones, about 80% of them seen just once; the ten biggest clones take up roughly 0.31%. Notes on this clone: Its antigen is still unknown.

Sampled while nominally healthy, donors likely had unrecorded immune exposures. The TCR comes from a girl aged 2 to 9 in good health and CMV-seronegative. The specimen was PBMCs. The V gene is TRBV28, the J gene TRBJ1-5; 7 bases align to TRBD1. CDR3 sequence: CASSSGTDFYQPQHF. The CDR3 DNA reads as TGTGCCAGCAGTTCAGGGACAGACTTCTATCAGCCCCAGCATTTT. Drawing the rest from reference TRBV28 and TRBJ1-5, the complete variable domain is DVKVTQSSRYLVKRTGEKVFLECVQDMDHENMFWYRQDPGLGLRLIYFSYDVKMKEKGDIPEGYSVSREKKERFSLILESASTNQTSMYLCASSSGTDFYQPQHFGDGTRLSIL.